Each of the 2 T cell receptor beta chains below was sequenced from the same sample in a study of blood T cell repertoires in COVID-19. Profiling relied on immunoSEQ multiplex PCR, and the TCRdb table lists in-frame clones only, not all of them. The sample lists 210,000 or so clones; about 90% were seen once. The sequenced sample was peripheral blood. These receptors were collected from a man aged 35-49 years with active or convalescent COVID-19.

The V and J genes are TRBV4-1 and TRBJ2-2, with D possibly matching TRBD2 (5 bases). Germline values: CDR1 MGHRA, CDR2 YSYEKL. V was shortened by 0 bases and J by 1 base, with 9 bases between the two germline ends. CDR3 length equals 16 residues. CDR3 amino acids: CASSQEVGVNTGELFF. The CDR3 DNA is TGCGCCAGCAGCCAAGAAGTGGGAGTGAACACCGGGGAGCTGTTTTTT.

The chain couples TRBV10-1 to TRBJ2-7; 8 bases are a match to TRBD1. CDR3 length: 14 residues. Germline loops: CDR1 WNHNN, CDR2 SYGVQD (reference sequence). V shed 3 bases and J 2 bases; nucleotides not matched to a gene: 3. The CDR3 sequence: CASSDGTGAYEQYF. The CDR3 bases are TGCGCCAGCAGTGACGGGACAGGAGCCTACGAGCAGTACTTC.